The next 32 T cell receptor beta chains were all read from a single sample in a study of T cell responses to AZD1222 COVID-19 vaccine (dated by TCRdb to the early 2020s). The label giving this sample's time point can be read as: baseline before first vaccination. The receptor library was made with the immunoSEQ multiplex PCR assay. TCRdb mirrors the immuneACCESS table, restricted to in-frame sequences. Some clones are absent from its copies; in checked studies, under half trace to an unresolved V gene, and the reason for the others is unknown. The sample includes 130,000 or so clones, with 75% to 90% observed a single time. Approximately 6% of the sample goes to the ten largest clones. The sample was peripheral blood, taken on day 0 of AZD1222 vaccination. The receptors originated from an adult in good health.

This clone was detected a few times. The chain has TRBV6-2 or TRBV6-3 and TRBJ1-5, with TRBD1 matching 9 bases. V shed 5 bases and J 4 bases; nucleotides not matched to a gene: 6. This CDR3 has 15 residues. From germline, CDR1 is MNHEY and CDR2 SVGEGT. The CDR3: CASSPGTGYNQPQHF. The CDR3 DNA is TGTGCCAGCAGTCCCGGGACAGGGTATAATCAGCCCCAGCATTTT.

The CDR3 reads CASSKGPTDTQYF. In DNA, the CDR3 is TGTGCCAGCAGTAAGGGGCCCACAGATACGCAGTATTTT. V usage is TRBV4-2 and J usage is TRBJ2-3; weak D call: TRBD1 (5 bases). Germline CDR1 LGHNA, CDR2 YNFKEQ. V was trimmed by 6 bases and J by 2 bases, leaving 9 bases between them. There are 13 residues in the CDR3.

V usage is TRBV4-1 and J usage is TRBJ1-2, with a weak D call TRBD1 (5 bases). CDR3 length equals 13 residues. V was shortened by 1 base and J by 8 bases, with 11 bases between the two germline ends. Germline CDR1 is MGHRA and CDR2 is YSYEKL. CDR3 sequence: CASSQVFQGGYTF. In DNA form, the CDR3 reads TGCGCCAGCAGCCAAGTTTTCCAGGGCGGCTACACCTTC.

The chain is built from TRBV27 and TRBJ1-1; D is possibly TRBD1 (5 bases). This CDR3 comprises 15 residues. From germline, CDR1 is MNHEY and CDR2 SMNVEV (reference sequence). Trimming pared 5 bases from V and 1 base from J, leaving 14 bases between. CDR3 DNA: TGTGCCAGCAGTGCGGGACGGATGAAGAACACTGAAGCTTTCTTT. It translates to CASSAGRMKNTEAFF.

This clone has only a few counts. This chain connects TRBV2 to TRBJ1-1; D is perhaps TRBD1 (6 bases). The CDR3 runs to 13 residues. The germline V and J ends were trimmed by 6 bases and 5 bases, with 13 bases remaining between them. Germline CDR1 SNHLY, CDR2 FYNNEI. The CDR3, as DNA: TGTGCCAGCAGCAGCAACAGGGAGACTGAAGCTTTCTTT. It codes for CASSSNRETEAFF.

The chain links TRBV2 to TRBJ2-6; no definite D call. Per the germline V gene, CDR1 is SNHLY and CDR2 is FYNNEI. V dropped 4 bases and J dropped 4 bases, with 8 bases sitting between them. The CDR3 sequence is 14 residues long. For the CDR3, the DNA is TGTGCCAGCAGTGTTTTTCCCGGGGCCAACGTCCTGACTTTC. Its protein product is CASSVFPGANVLTF.

The chain combines TRBV5-1 with TRBJ1-1, with TRBD1 identical over 9 bases. Germline loops: CDR1 SGHRS, CDR2 YFSETQ. The CDR3 runs 14 residues. J was trimmed by 6 bases and V by 2 bases; bases with no gene match: 5. CDR3 sequence (DNA): TGCGCCAGCAGCTTAGGGACAGGGCGGGCTGAAGCTTTCTTT. Translating it yields CASSLGTGRAEAFF.

The rearrangement uses TRBV6-1 and TRBJ1-1; D remains ambiguous. Trimming pared 0 bases from V and 5 bases from J, leaving 10 bases between. Germline V lookup: CDR1 MNHNS, CDR2 SASEGT. This CDR3 spans 14 amino acids. For the CDR3, the DNA is TGTGCCAGCAGTGAAGCGGCTTTCGGGACTGAAGCTTTCTTT. Protein: CASSEAAFGTEAFF.

This chain links TRBV5-1 with TRBJ2-7, with D possibly being TRBD1 (6 bases). The CDR3 length is 14 residues. Per the germline V gene, CDR1 is SGHRS and CDR2 is YFSETQ. With 4 bases removed from V and 0 bases from J, the gap between germline ends came to 11 bases. CDR3 protein: CASSQDRSSYEQYF. The CDR3 coding sequence is TGCGCCAGCAGCCAAGACAGGAGCTCCTACGAGCAGTACTTC.

The chain is built from TRBV7-9 and TRBJ1-2, with a tentative D call TRBD1 (5 bases). Trimming pared 5 bases from V and 6 bases from J, leaving 19 bases between. From germline, CDR1 is SEHNR and CDR2 FQNEAQ (reference sequence). This CDR3 has 15 residues. CDR3 nucleotides: TGTGCCAGCAGCCACGTTATGGGGGATCACAATGGCTACACCTTC. Protein sequence: CASSHVMGDHNGYTF.

The chain uses TRBV11-1 and TRBJ1-1, with a tentative D call TRBD1 (6 bases). Germline CDR1 and CDR2: SGHAT and FQDESV (reference sequence). V was shortened by 0 bases and J by 1 base, with 9 bases between the two germline ends. CDR3 size: 15 residues. For the CDR3, the DNA is TGTGCCAGCAGCTTAGCAGGCAGGGGGAACACTGAAGCTTTCTTT. Its protein is CASSLAGRGNTEAFF.

The chain recombines TRBV9 with TRBJ1-4; a possible D gene is TRBD1 (6 bases). Germline V gene data show CDR1 as SGDLS and CDR2 as YYNGEE. Trimming pared 0 bases from V and 4 bases from J, leaving 10 bases between. This CDR3 contains 15 residues. The chain's CDR3 is CASSVDGGFNEKLFF. The CDR3 coding sequence is TGTGCCAGCAGCGTAGACGGGGGCTTTAATGAAAAACTGTTTTTT.

This clone was detected once. V usage is TRBV7-9 and J usage is TRBJ2-2; no clear D gene. Germline loops: CDR1 SEHNR, CDR2 FQNEAQ (reference sequence). This CDR3 has 15 amino acids. V was clipped by 5 bases and J by 4 bases, with 14 bases between them. The CDR3 DNA is TGTGCCAGCAGCCCGCATGGGGTCGGCACCGGGGAGCTGTTTTTT. Translation: CASSPHGVGTGELFF.

The V and J genes are TRBV10-1 and TRBJ2-1, with 12 nucleotides matching TRBD2. Trimming cost V 2 bases and J 10 bases; bases outside gene matches: 12. Germline-derived CDR1 and CDR2 are WNHNN and SYGVQD (reference sequence). The CDR3 spans 17 residues. CDR3 region: CASSEPSLAGGPREQFF. In nucleotides, the CDR3 is TGCGCCAGCAGTGAGCCCTCACTAGCGGGGGGCCCAAGGGAGCAGTTCTTC.

This clone is a singleton in its sample. The V and J genes are TRBV5-6 and TRBJ1-2; TRBD1 matches 10 bases. V lost 4 bases to trimming and J lost 3 bases; unmatched junction nucleotides: 6. Germline V lookup: CDR1 SGHDT, CDR2 YYEEEE. The CDR3 consists of 15 residues. DNA of the CDR3: TGTGCCAGCAGCCTGGACAGGGGGTGGGACTATGGCTACACCTTC. Translated, it gives CASSLDRGWDYGYTF. The whole variable domain, remainder taken from reference TRBV5-6 and TRBJ1-2, is DAGVTQSPTHLIKTRGQQVTLRCSPKSGHDTVSWYQQALGQGPQFIFQYYEEEERQRGNFPDRFSGHQFPNYSSELNVNALLLGDSALYLCASSLDRGWDYGYTFGSGTRLTVV.

V is TRBV20-1 and J is TRBJ1-2; no clear D. The CDR3 runs to 14 residues. CDR1 is DFQATT and CDR2 is SNEGSKA in the germline V gene (reference sequence). V was cut by 3 bases and J by 7 bases, with 18 bases left in between. CDR3 sequence: CSASDGKGTRGYTF. The DNA of the CDR3 is TGCAGTGCTAGTGACGGTAAAGGCACCCGTGGCTACACCTTC.

The chain combines TRBV30 with TRBJ1-4, with 7 bases lining up with TRBD1. Trimming at V came to 5 bases and at J to 4 bases, leaving 7 bases not matched to a gene. CDR3 length: 14 residues. Germline CDR1 is GTSNPN and CDR2 is SVGIG (reference sequence). This CDR3 is CAWGAGTDNEKLFF. CDR3 sequence (DNA): TGTGCCTGGGGAGCCGGGACAGATAATGAAAAACTGTTTTTT.

J is TRBJ2-5 and V is TRBV7-6, with D possibly matching TRBD2 (5 bases). This CDR3 is 13 amino acids long. V was cut by 5 bases and J by 5 bases, with 12 bases left in between. The germline V gene encodes CDR1 SGHVS and CDR2 FNYEAQ. Here the CDR3 DNA reads TGTGCCAGCAGCCCCGGGGTCTTGGAGACCCAGTACTTC. It encodes CASSPGVLETQYF.

The V call is TRBV5-4, the J call TRBJ2-1, with a possible D match to TRBD1 (5 bases). From germline, CDR1 is SGHNT and CDR2 YYREEE (reference sequence). Trimming took 0 bases from V and 7 from J, leaving 5 bases between them. This CDR3 has 12 residues. CDR3 DNA sequence: TGTGCCAGCAGCTTGGAGGGGAATGAGCAGTTCTTC. As protein: CASSLEGNEQFF. Drawing the rest from reference TRBV5-4 and TRBJ2-1, the complete variable domain is ETGVTQSPTHLIKTRGQQVTLRCSSQSGHNTVSWYQQALGQGPQFIFQYYREEENGRGNFPPRFSGLQFPNYSSELNVNALELDDSALYLCASSLEGNEQFFGPGTRLTVL.

V usage is TRBV19 and J usage is TRBJ2-1, with no clear D. The CDR3 is 16 residues long. The V end lost 5 bases, the J end lost 4 bases, and 18 bases lay between the germline ends. CDR1 is LNHDA, CDR2 SQIVND, per germline (reference sequence). In DNA form, the CDR3 reads TGTGCCAGTAGTTCATCCCCCGGGCTGGTGTACAATGAGCAGTTCTTC. Translated, it gives CASSSSPGLVYNEQFF.

The J gene is TRBJ1-5, the V gene TRBV30, with D possibly matching TRBD1 (5 bases). Germline V gene data show CDR1 as GTSNPN and CDR2 as SVGIG (reference sequence). The CDR3 spans 18 residues. V was pared by 0 bases and J by 0 bases, with 18 bases between. CDR3 nucleotide sequence: TGTGCCTGGAGTGTACGTCCTGGCAGGGCTTATAGCAATCAGCCCCAGCATTTT. It translates to CAWSVRPGRAYSNQPQHF. The whole variable domain, filled in from reference TRBV30 and TRBJ1-5, reads SQTIHQWPATLVQPVGSPLSLECTVEGTSNPNLYWYRQAAGRGLQLLFYSVGIGQISSEVPQNLSASRPQDRQFILSSKKLLLSDSGFYLCAWSVRPGRAYSNQPQHFGDGTRLSIL.

V is TRBV9 and J is TRBJ1-3; D is unresolved. CDR3 length: 17 amino acids. Germline V gene lookup returns CDR1 SGDLS and CDR2 YYNGEE. With 2 bases removed from V and 2 bases from J, the gap between germline ends came to 17 bases. The CDR3, as DNA: TGTGCCAGCAGCGTTGAGGGAACGGGGTACCCTGGAAACACCATATATTTT. It encodes CASSVEGTGYPGNTIYF.

The chain couples TRBV29-1 to TRBJ2-7; unclear D gene. Germline assignment: CDR1 SQVTM and CDR2 ANQGSEA. V lost 5 bases, J lost 3 bases, and 8 bases lay in between. This CDR3 contains 11 residues. In nucleotides, the CDR3 is TGCAGCGTTTATAAGAGCTACGAGCAGTACTTC. It codes for CSVYKSYEQYF.

This clone was seen just once. The V and J genes are TRBV10-3 and TRBJ1-1; D remains unclear. Germline CDR1 and CDR2: ENHRY and SYGVKD. V was shortened by 11 bases and J by 4 bases, with 8 bases between the two germline ends. This CDR3 is built from 10 residues. In DNA, the CDR3 is TGTGCCTCCCGGGGCACTGAAGCTTTCTTT. It specifies CASRGTEAFF.

The V and J genes are TRBV19 and TRBJ2-7; D ambiguous. Germline CDR1 reads LNHDA; CDR2 reads SQIVND (reference sequence). The CDR3 is 13 residues long. V lost 4 bases and J 5 bases, leaving 12 bases between the germline ends. The CDR3: CASSTGRHDEQYF. CDR3 DNA: TGTGCCAGTAGTACAGGACGGCACGACGAGCAGTACTTC.

This chain connects TRBV2 to TRBJ1-3; 7 nucleotides align to TRBD1. Losses at the gene ends were 8 bases for V and 0 bases for J; bases not matched to a gene: 13. Germline V gene sequence: CDR1 SNHLY, CDR2 FYNNEI. CDR3 length equals 17 residues. The CDR3 protein is CASRISGQRISGNTIYF. The DNA for the CDR3 is TGTGCCAGCCGGATTTCGGGACAGCGTATCTCTGGAAACACCATATATTTT.

The count of this clone is one. The chain is built from TRBV15 and TRBJ1-5, with D maybe TRBD1 (5 bases). This CDR3 contains 14 residues. Trimming took 1 base from V and 7 from J, leaving 11 bases between them. CDR1 and CDR2 from the germline V gene are LNHNV and YYDKDF (reference sequence). This CDR3 reads CATSRVGGLQPQHF. Here the CDR3 DNA reads TGTGCCACCAGCAGAGTCGGGGGGTTGCAGCCCCAGCATTTT.

This clone was counted only a few times. The V gene is TRBV5-6, the J gene TRBJ1-1; TRBD1 matches 7 bases. V dropped 1 base and J dropped 4; count of bases not matched to a gene: 7. Germline lookup yields CDR1 SGHDT and CDR2 YYEEEE. CDR3 size: 15 residues. Here the CDR3 reads CASSLPTGSGTEAFF. DNA for the CDR3: TGTGCCAGCAGCTTGCCGACAGGGTCGGGCACTGAAGCTTTCTTT. The complete variable domain, with remaining parts taken from reference TRBV5-6 and TRBJ1-1, reads DAGVTQSPTHLIKTRGQQVTLRCSPKSGHDTVSWYQQALGQGPQFIFQYYEEEERQRGNFPDRFSGHQFPNYSSELNVNALLLGDSALYLCASSLPTGSGTEAFFGQGTRLTVV.

Written as DNA, the CDR3 is TGTGCCAGCAGTGATTCCTCAGGGATTGAAGCTTTCTTT. Protein sequence: CASSDSSGIEAFF. The chain has TRBV2 and TRBJ1-1, with D tentatively TRBD1 (5 bases). V lost 3 bases, J lost 7 bases, and 12 bases lay in between. This CDR3 is built from 13 residues. Per the germline V gene, CDR1 is SNHLY and CDR2 is FYNNEI.

The DNA of the CDR3 is TGTGCCAGCAGCCTGGACAGGGCCACCCAGCCCCAGCATTTT. It is translated as CASSLDRATQPQHF. The V gene is TRBV11-2, the J gene TRBJ1-5; 8 bases agree with TRBD1. Looked up from germline, CDR1 is SGHAT and CDR2 is FQNNGV. The ends lost 5 bases at V and 7 bases at J; junction bases unmatched: 7. CDR3 size: 14 residues.

This rearrangement joins TRBV3-1 (or the pseudogene TRBV3-2) to TRBJ1-5; D is uncertain. V was clipped by 3 bases and J by 4 bases, with 7 bases between them. The length of the CDR3 is 13 residues. Germline values: CDR1 LGHDT, CDR2 YNNKEL (reference sequence). CDR3 loop: CASSQLGNQPQHF. CDR3 DNA sequence: TGTGCCAGCAGCCAGTTAGGGAATCAGCCCCAGCATTTT.

The J gene is TRBJ2-3, the V gene TRBV11-2, with D uncertain. Germline-derived CDR1 and CDR2 are SGHAT and FQNNGV. The CDR3 spans 13 residues. V gave up 0 bases and J gave up 6 bases, with 7 bases separating them. The CDR3 bases are TGTGCCAGCAGCTTAGATCTTGGGGATACGCAGTATTTT. Translated, it gives CASSLDLGDTQYF.